The 13 T cell receptor beta chains reported below all come from one sample, sequenced in a study of neurological immune-mediated disorders. MiXCR, run by TCRdb on the 5' RACE reads, gives a single entry per CDR3 protein. The table shows around 64,000 distinct CDR3 sequences, with 2.5% to 3.5% occurring only once. What was sequenced was PBMCs. These receptors all stem from a woman in her forties or fifties with multiple sclerosis.

In its sample, this clonotype was seen many times. The chain joins TRBV20-1 to TRBJ1-1; no firm D call. This CDR3 has 13 amino acids. Germline loops: CDR1 DFQATT, CDR2 SNEGSKA (reference sequence). The V gene lost 3 bases and the J gene lost 3 bases, with 11 bases spanning the gap. The CDR3 DNA follows: TGCAGTGCTAGTGGCACTTGGGACACTGAAGCTTTCTTT. Protein: CSASGTWDTEAFF.

Ten or more counts support this clonotype. This chain joins TRBV5-1 and TRBJ2-5; the D is unclear. Trimming stripped 5 bases from V and 2 bases from J, with 10 bases between. Germline V gene data show CDR1 as SGHRS and CDR2 as YFSETQ. CDR3 size: 13 residues. CDR3 protein: CASRDNWQETQYF. The DNA of the CDR3 is TGCGCCAGCAGAGACAATTGGCAAGAGACCCAGTACTTC.

This clonotype has ten or more counts. The CDR3 protein is CASRLLGTGPDYGYTF. DNA of the CDR3: TGTGCCAGCCGCCTCCTTGGGACAGGGCCGGACTATGGCTACACCTTC. The V gene is TRBV6-5, the J gene TRBJ1-2; the match to TRBD1 covers 9 bases. Germline values: CDR1 MNHEY, CDR2 SVGAGI. The V segment lost 8 bases and the J segment 3 bases; nucleotides outside the gene matches: 13. The CDR3 loop spans 16 amino acids.

This clonotype has ten or more counts. The J gene is TRBJ2-3, the V gene TRBV29-1, with 12 bases lining up with TRBD1. Germline V gene lookup returns CDR1 SQVTM and CDR2 ANQGSEA. CDR3 size: 14 residues. The V and J ends lost 6 bases and 5 bases, in that order; junction bases with no gene match: 6. The CDR3 reads CSVAGQGALDTQYF. CDR3 sequence (DNA): TGCAGCGTGGCGGGACAGGGGGCGTTAGATACGCAGTATTTT.

In its sample, this clonotype was seen many times. J is TRBJ2-7 and V is TRBV20-1; 10 bases line up with TRBD2. The CDR3 runs to 15 residues. V shed 4 bases, J shed 2 bases, and the junction held 8 bases outside the gene matches. The V gene's germline CDR1 is DFQATT and CDR2 SNEGSKA (reference sequence). The CDR3 sequence is CSAISGTSATYEQYF. The CDR3 DNA reads TGCAGTGCTATATCAGGGACTAGCGCGACCTACGAGCAGTACTTC.

This clonotype was observed at least ten times. The rearrangement uses TRBV2 and TRBJ2-2; the D is unclear. CDR3 length: 14 residues. V was shortened by 2 bases and J by 1 base, with 5 bases between the two germline ends. The germline CDR1 and CDR2 sequences are SNHLY and FYNNEI. The CDR3 coding sequence is TGTGCCAGCAGTGAACGCAGGAACACCGGGGAGCTGTTTTTT. Translation: CASSERRNTGELFF.

This clonotype was found many times. This chain connects TRBV7-2 to TRBJ2-7; 15 bases align to TRBD2. Germline V gives CDR1 SGHTA, CDR2 FQGNSA. V lost 3 bases, J lost 1 base, and 7 bases stayed unmatched. CDR3 size: 18 residues. This chain's CDR3 is CASSFSGLAGGRSYEQYF. In DNA form, the CDR3 reads TGTGCCAGCAGCTTCTCGGGACTAGCGGGAGGCCGATCCTACGAGCAGTACTTC.

This clonotype was counted at least ten times. This rearrangement joins TRBV27 to TRBJ1-2; 8 nucleotides line up with TRBD1. Germline V gene lookup returns CDR1 MNHEY and CDR2 SMNVEV (reference sequence). CDR3 length: 14 amino acids. Losses at the gene ends were 6 bases for V and 5 bases for J; bases not matched to a gene: 8. For the CDR3, the DNA is TGTGCCAGCAGCCTCACAGGGGGGGGATATGGCTACACCTTC. It specifies CASSLTGGGYGYTF.

In its sample, this clonotype was seen many times. The rearrangement joins TRBV12-3 or TRBV12-4 to TRBJ2-1; 11 nucleotides align to TRBD2. J lost 6 bases, V lost 5 bases, and 9 bases had no gene match. This CDR3 has 16 amino acids. CDR3 protein: CASSALAGVRGNEQFF. CDR3 coding DNA: TGTGCCAGCAGTGCACTAGCGGGAGTACGTGGCAATGAGCAGTTCTTC.

This clonotype was counted ten times or more. V is TRBV5-1 and J is TRBJ1-2, with unresolved D. Trimming removed 0 bases from V and 8 bases from J, with 11 bases in between. Germline V CDR1 and CDR2: SGHRS, YFSETQ. The CDR3 sequence is 13 residues long. Here the CDR3 reads CASSLVGRRGYTF. CDR3 nucleotides: TGCGCCAGCAGCTTGGTTGGGCGGCGGGGCTACACCTTC.

The chain employs TRBV7-2 and TRBJ2-3; perhaps TRBD1 as D (6 bases). V was trimmed by 3 bases and J by 2 bases, leaving 12 bases between them. The CDR3 runs 15 residues. The germline CDR1 and CDR2 sequences are SGHTA and FQGNSA. CDR3 amino acids: CASSLDRTVTDTQYF. DNA of the CDR3: TGTGCCAGCAGCTTGGACCGGACAGTCACAGATACGCAGTATTTT.

V and J are TRBV7-9 and TRBJ1-2; tentative D call: TRBD1 (6 bases). The CDR3 has 14 amino acids. The germline V and J ends were trimmed by 2 bases and 3 bases, with 10 bases remaining between them. Germline CDR1 and CDR2: SEHNR and FQNEAQ (reference sequence). CDR3 coding DNA: TGTGCCAGCAGCTTAACGGGGGCGTACTATGGCTACACCTTC. It specifies CASSLTGAYYGYTF.

This clonotype was counted many times. This chain connects TRBV7-8 to TRBJ1-4; 7 bases fit TRBD1. Losses at the gene ends were 5 bases for V and 2 bases for J; bases not matched to a gene: 5. The CDR3 spans 15 residues. Per germline, CDR1 SGHVS and CDR2 FQNEAQ. The CDR3 reads CASSPQGGTNEKLFF. Here the CDR3 DNA reads TGTGCCAGCAGCCCCCAGGGGGGGACTAATGAAAAACTGTTTTTT.